This TCR beta chain derives from a study of CD8+ T cells in alopecia areata. Sequencing used cDNA as its template, made by extracting RNA and reverse transcribing it. This table comes from immunoSEQ multiplex PCR, and its TCRdb copy is limited to in-frame clones, with some not included. The data show approximately 150,000 clones, about 89% seen once. The study's findings and limits: Alopecia totalis/universalis scalp especially showed more expanded CD8+ clones than normal scalp. Scalp sequencing also captures normal skin's resident alphabeta T cells.

Researchers took lesional scalp punch biopsies and peripheral blood from people who were alopecia areata patients. As concerns this clone: Its cognate antigen is unknown. Other DNA variants within this sample encode the same CDR3.

The sample in question was CD8+ T cells sorted from blood, obtained at week 0. The TCR sequence derives from a human donor with alopecia areata.

DNA for the CDR3: TGTGCCAGCAGCGTAGAAGGGAACACCGGGGAGCTGTTTTTT. Residues: CASSVEGNTGELFF. J is TRBJ2-2 and V is TRBV9; D unclear. The germline V gene has CDR1 SGDLS and CDR2 YYNGEE. The CDR3 extends over 14 amino acids. The V gene lost 0 bases and the J gene lost 1 base, with 4 bases spanning the gap.